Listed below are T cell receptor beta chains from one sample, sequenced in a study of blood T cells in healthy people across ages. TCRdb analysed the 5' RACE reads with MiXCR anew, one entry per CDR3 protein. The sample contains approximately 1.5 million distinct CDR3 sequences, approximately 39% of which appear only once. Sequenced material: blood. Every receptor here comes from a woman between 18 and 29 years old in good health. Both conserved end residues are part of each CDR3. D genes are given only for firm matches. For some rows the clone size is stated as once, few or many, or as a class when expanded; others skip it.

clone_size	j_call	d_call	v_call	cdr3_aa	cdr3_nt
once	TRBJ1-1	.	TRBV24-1	CATSDSGGGNTEAFF	TGTGCCACCAGTGATTCGGGGGGAGGGAACACGGAAGCTTTCTTT
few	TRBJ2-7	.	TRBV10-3	CAISGPNNEQYF	TGTGCCATCAGTGGGCCTAACAATGAGCAGTACTTC
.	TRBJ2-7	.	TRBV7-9	CASSSPQGKAPEQYF	TGTGCCAGCAGCTCGCCCCAGGGTAAGGCGCCCGAGCAGTACTTC
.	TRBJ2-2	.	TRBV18	CASSPQNEGAGELFF	TGTGCCAGCTCACCACAAAACGAAGGGGCCGGGGAGCTGTTTTTT
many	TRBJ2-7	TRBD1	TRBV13	CASSSHGQGIYEQYF	TGTGCCAGCAGCTCCCATGGACAGGGCATCTACGAGCAGTACTTC
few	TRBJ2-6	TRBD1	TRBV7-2	CASRLDRAGANVLTF	TGTGCCAGCAGACTAGACAGGGCTGGGGCCAACGTCCTGACTTTC
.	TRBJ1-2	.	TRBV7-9	CASSLILAGYTF	TGTGCCAGCAGCTTGATCCTGGCTGGCTACACCTTC
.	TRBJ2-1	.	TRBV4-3	CASRKLGAGVDNEQFF	TGCGCCAGCAGGAAGTTGGGGGCAGGGGTGGACAATGAGCAGTTCTTC
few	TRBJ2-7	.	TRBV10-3	CAISELLTSYEQYF	TGTGCCATCAGTGAACTTCTCACCTCCTACGAGCAGTACTTC
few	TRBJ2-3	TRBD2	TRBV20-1	CSASLAGGSYTDTQYF	TGCAGTGCTAGTCTAGCGGGAGGGTCCTACACAGATACGCAGTATTTT
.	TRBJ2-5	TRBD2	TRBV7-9	CASSRPGLGGETQYF	TGTGCCAGCAGTCGGCCGGGACTAGGAGGTGAGACCCAGTACTTC
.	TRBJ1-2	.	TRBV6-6	CASSLTKNYGYTF	TGTGCCAGCAGCCTTACAAAGAACTATGGCTACACCTTC
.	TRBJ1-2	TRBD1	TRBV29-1	CSVTDRGRHGYTF	TGCAGCGTAACGGACAGGGGACGACATGGCTACACCTTC
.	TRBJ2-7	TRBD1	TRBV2	CASRWDSYEQYF	TGTGCCAGCAGATGGGACAGCTACGAGCAGTACTTC
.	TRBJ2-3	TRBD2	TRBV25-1	CASSGLAGGPGTDTQYF	TGTGCCAGCAGTGGTCTAGCGGGGGGGCCTGGCACAGATACGCAGTATTTT
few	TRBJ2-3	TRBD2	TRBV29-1	CSPGLAVTDTQYF	TGCAGCCCGGGACTAGCGGTCACAGATACGCAGTATTTT
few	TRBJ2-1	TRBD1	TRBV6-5	CASSYTAGTVNEQFF	TGTGCCAGCAGTTATACCGCCGGGACAGTCAATGAGCAGTTCTTC
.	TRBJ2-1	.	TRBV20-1	CSARGTTYNEQFF	TGCAGTGCTAGAGGGACCACTTACAATGAGCAGTTCTTC
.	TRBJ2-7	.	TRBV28	CASIEGGGPSYEQYF	TGTGCCAGCATCGAGGGTGGAGGGCCCTCCTACGAGCAGTACTTC
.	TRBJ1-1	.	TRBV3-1	CASSMGTEAFF	TGTGCCAGCAGCATGGGCACTGAAGCTTTCTTT
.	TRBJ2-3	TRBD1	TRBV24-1	CATSDSGGTGPTDTQYF	TGTGCCACCAGTGACTCTGGTGGGACAGGGCCCACAGATACGCAGTATTTT
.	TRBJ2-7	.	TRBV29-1	CSVADTGYAYEQYF	TGCAGCGTTGCCGATACAGGGTATGCCTACGAGCAGTACTTC
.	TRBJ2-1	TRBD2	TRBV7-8	CASSLTGTSGRPSYNEQFF	TGTGCCAGCAGCTTAACCGGGACTAGCGGGAGACCCTCCTACAATGAGCAGTTCTTC
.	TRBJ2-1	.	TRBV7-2	CASSLEAISNEQFF	TGTGCCAGCAGCTTAGAGGCAATTAGCAATGAGCAGTTCTTC
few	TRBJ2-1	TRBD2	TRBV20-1	CSARLAGGGSYNEQFF	TGCAGTGCTAGACTAGCGGGGGGAGGCTCCTACAATGAGCAGTTCTTC
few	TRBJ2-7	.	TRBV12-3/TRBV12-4	CASSVAGQIYEQYF	TGTGCCAGCAGTGTAGCGGGACAGATCTACGAGCAGTACTTC
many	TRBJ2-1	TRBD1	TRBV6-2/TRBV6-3	CASRGTGYNEQFF	TGTGCCAGCAGGGGGACAGGGTACAATGAGCAGTTCTTC
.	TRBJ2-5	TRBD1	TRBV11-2	CASSLGQGVFQETQYF	TGTGCCAGCAGCTTAGGACAGGGGGTCTTTCAAGAGACCCAGTACTTC
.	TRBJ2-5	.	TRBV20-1	CSARTASVEQYF	TGTAGTGCTAGGACAGCTTCGGTTGAGCAGTACTTC
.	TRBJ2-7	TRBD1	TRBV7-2	CASSSRQGNYEQYF	TGTGCCAGCAGCTCACGACAGGGGAACTACGAGCAGTACTTC
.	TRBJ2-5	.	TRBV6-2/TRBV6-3	CASSTRRNQETQYF	TGTGCCAGCAGTACCAGACGCAACCAAGAGACCCAGTACTTC
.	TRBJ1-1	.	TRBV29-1	CSVEAMVGYTEAFF	TGCAGCGTTGAAGCGATGGTCGGATACACTGAAGCTTTCTTT
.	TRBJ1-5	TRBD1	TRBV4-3	CASSQSPGQDQPQHF	TGCGCCAGCAGCCAATCGCCGGGACAGGATCAGCCCCAGCATTTT
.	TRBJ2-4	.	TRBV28	CASRPRGGGKNIQYF	TGTGCCAGCAGGCCCCGAGGGGGGGGGAAAAACATTCAGTACTTC
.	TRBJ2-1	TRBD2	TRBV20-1	CSGSSGEIYNEQFF	TGCAGTGGTTCTAGCGGGGAGATTTACAATGAGCAGTTCTTC
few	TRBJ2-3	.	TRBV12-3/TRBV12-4	CASSLFRANTQYF	TGTGCCAGCAGTTTATTTCGGGCGAATACGCAGTATTTT
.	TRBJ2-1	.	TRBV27	CASSKLGGHNEQFF	TGTGCCAGCAGTAAACTGGGTGGGCACAATGAGCAGTTCTTC
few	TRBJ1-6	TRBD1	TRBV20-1	CSVAPRQGYSPLHF	TGCAGTGTTGCTCCACGACAGGGTTATTCACCCCTCCACTTT
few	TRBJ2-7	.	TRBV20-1	CSASSVNKFYEQYF	TGCAGTGCTAGCTCAGTAAATAAGTTCTACGAGCAGTACTTC
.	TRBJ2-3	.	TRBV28	CATQTDTQYF	TGTGCCACCCAGACAGATACGCAGTATTTT
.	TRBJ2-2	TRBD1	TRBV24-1	CATRARDSNTGELFF	TGTGCCACCAGGGCCCGGGACAGTAACACCGGGGAGCTGTTTTTT
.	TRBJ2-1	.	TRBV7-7	CASILSVLDEQFF	TGTGCTAGCATCTTAAGCGTTTTGGATGAGCAGTTCTTC